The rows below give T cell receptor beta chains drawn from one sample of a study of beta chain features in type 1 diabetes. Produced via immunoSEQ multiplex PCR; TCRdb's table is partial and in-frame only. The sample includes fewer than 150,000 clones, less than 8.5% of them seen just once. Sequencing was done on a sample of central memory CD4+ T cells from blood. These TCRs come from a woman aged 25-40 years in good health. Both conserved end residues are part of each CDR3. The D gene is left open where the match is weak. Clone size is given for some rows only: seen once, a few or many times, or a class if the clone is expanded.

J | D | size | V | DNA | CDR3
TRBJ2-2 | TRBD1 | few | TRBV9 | TGTGCCAGGAGCACCGCCGGGACAGGGGGCCCCGGGGAGCTGTTTTTT | CARSTAGTGGPGELFF
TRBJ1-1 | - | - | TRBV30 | TGTGCCTGGAACCCGGGAGACTCTGGGCGGGCTTTCTTT | CAWNPGDSGRAFF
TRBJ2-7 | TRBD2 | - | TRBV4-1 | TGCGCCAGCAGCCCGAGCGGGAGGGCCCGGTACGAGCAGTACTTC | CASSPSGRARYEQYF
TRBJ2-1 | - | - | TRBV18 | TGTGCCAGCTCACCACCGTCCGGGTTCGTTAGCAATGAGCAGTTCTTC | CASSPPSGFVSNEQFF
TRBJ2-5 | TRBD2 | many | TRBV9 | TGTGCCAGCAGCCCGTCTGCGGGAGGAGGATCCCAGTACTTC | CASSPSAGGGSQYF
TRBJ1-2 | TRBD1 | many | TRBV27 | TGTGCCAGCAGCTCCACCCAAACAGGGGTGGGAGGCTACACCTTC | CASSSTQTGVGGYTF
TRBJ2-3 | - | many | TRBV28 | TGTGCCAGCAGTGCTGGCGGGTACACAGATACGCAGTATTTT | CASSAGGYTDTQYF
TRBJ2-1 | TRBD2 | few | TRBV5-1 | TGCGCCAGCAGCTCGGGACTAGCGGGAGTCGGTGAGCAGTTCTTC | CASSSGLAGVGEQFF
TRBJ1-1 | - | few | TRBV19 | TGTGCCAGTAGTATCGGCGGGGGCACGGACACTGAAGCTTTCTTT | CASSIGGGTDTEAFF
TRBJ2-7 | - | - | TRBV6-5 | TGTGCCAGCAGTTACTCGAATGTGACAGCCTCCTACGAGCAGTACTTC | CASSYSNVTASYEQYF
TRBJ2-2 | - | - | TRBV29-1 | TGCAGCGCGTCTAAAGGGGGGGATGACACCGGGGAGCTGTTTTTT | CSASKGGDDTGELFF
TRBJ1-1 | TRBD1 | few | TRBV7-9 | TGTGCCAGCAGCCCGGGACAGGGACTCACTGAAGCTTTCTTT | CASSPGQGLTEAFF
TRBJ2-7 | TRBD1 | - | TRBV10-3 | TGTGCCATCAGTGATCCGGGACAGGGGTTTTCCTACGAGCAGTACTTC | CAISDPGQGFSYEQYF
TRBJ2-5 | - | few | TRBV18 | TGTGCCAGCTCACTCCCGGGGAAGACCCAGTACTTC | CASSLPGKTQYF
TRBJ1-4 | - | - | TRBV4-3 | TGCGCCAGCAGCCAAGACGGAATCCGCGGAAAACTGTTTTTT | CASSQDGIRGKLFF
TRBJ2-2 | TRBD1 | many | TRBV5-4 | TGTGCCAGCAGCTTTAGGCAGGGGGCCCCCGGGGAGCTGTTTTTT | CASSFRQGAPGELFF
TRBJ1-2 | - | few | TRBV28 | TGTGCCAGCAGAATCGGGTGGGATGGCTACACCTTC | CASRIGWDGYTF
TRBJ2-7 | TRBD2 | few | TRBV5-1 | TGCGCCAGCAGCTTGAGACTAGCGGGTTCCTACGAGCAGTACTTC | CASSLRLAGSYEQYF
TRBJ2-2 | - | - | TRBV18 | TGTGCCAGCTCACCAAGGAATAGCGTTAACACCGGGGAGCTGTTTTTT | CASSPRNSVNTGELFF
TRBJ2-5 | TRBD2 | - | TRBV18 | TGTGCCAGCTCACCAGCGGCTAGCGGGAATCAAGAGACCCAGTACTTC | CASSPAASGNQETQYF
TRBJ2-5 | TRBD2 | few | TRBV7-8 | TGTGCCAGCACAATCTCGGGGGGACAAGAGACCCAGTACTTC | CASTISGGQETQYF
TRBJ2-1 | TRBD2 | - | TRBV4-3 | TGCGCCAGCAGCCAGCGGGAGGGCGGATCTGAGCAGTTCTTC | CASSQREGGSEQFF
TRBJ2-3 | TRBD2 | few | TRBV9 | TGTGCCAGCAGCGCTAGCGGGAGAGGAGATACGCAGTATTTT | CASSASGRGDTQYF
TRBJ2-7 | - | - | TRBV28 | TGTGCCAGCAGTTTGGGACATCGGGGACGGCGCTACGAGCAGTACTTC | CASSLGHRGRRYEQYF
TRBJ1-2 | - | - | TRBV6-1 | TGTGCCAGCAGTGAATCCCTGGCGGCTAACTATGGCTACACCTTC | CASSESLAANYGYTF
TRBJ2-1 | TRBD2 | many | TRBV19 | TGTGCCAGTAAAGGACTAGCGGCATACAATGAGCAGTTCTTC | CASKGLAAYNEQFF
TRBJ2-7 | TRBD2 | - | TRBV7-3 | TGTGCCAGCAGCTTCCTTAGCGGGAGTTCAGCCTACGAGCAGTACTTC | CASSFLSGSSAYEQYF
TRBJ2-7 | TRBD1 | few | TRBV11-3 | TGTGCCAGCAGCCCCGGACAGGGATTGGGCGAGCAGTACTTC | CASSPGQGLGEQYF
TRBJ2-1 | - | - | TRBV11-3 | TGTGCCAGCAGCTTAGAACCCCCCCAGCGGACCTACAATGAGCAGTTCTTC | CASSLEPPQRTYNEQFF
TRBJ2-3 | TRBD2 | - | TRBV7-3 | TGTGCCAGCAGCTCGGGACTAGCGGGAGCCGGGGATACGCAGTATTTT | CASSSGLAGAGDTQYF
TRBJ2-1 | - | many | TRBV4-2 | TGTGCCAGCAGCCCGACGGGACAGCGGGGGAACAATGAGCAGTTCTTC | CASSPTGQRGNNEQFF
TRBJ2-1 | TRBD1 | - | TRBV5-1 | TGCGCCAGCAGCTTGGAGGGACAGCTGAATGAGCAGTTCTTC | CASSLEGQLNEQFF
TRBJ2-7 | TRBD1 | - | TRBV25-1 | TGTGCCAGCAGTGAATCGGACAGGGGCCCCTACGAGCAGTACTTC | CASSESDRGPYEQYF
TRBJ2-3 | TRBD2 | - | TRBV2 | TGTGCCAGCAGGCCCAGGTTGACTAGCGGGAGGGCCGGGGGCACAGATACGCAGTATTTT | CASRPRLTSGRAGGTDTQYF
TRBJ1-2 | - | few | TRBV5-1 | TGCGCCAGCAGCGATCCGGGTCGGAGCTATGGCTACACCTTC | CASSDPGRSYGYTF
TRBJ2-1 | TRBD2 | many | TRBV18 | TGTGCCAGCTCAGGGGGACTAGCGGACAATGAGCAGTTCTTC | CASSGGLADNEQFF
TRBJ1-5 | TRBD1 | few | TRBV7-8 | TGTGCCAGCAGCCCCGACAGGGGTACGTTGGTGGACGATCAGCCCCAGCATTTT | CASSPDRGTLVDDQPQHF
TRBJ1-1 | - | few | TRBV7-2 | TGTGCCAGCAGCCGACGGGGGAACACTGAAGCTTTCTTT | CASSRRGNTEAFF
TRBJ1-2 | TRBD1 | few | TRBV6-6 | TGTGCCAGCAGTGCCCGGGACAGAGCTAACTATGGCTACACCTTC | CASSARDRANYGYTF
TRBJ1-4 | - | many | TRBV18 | TGTGCCGGAGGACAGTCAAAAGAAAAACTGTTTTTT | CAGGQSKEKLFF
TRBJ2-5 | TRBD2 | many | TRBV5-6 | TGTGCCAGCAGCTTGGAAACTAGCGGGAGAGACCAAGAGACCCAGTACTTC | CASSLETSGRDQETQYF
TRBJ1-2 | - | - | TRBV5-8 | TGTGCCAGCAGCTTTGGGGGCGGCTATGGCTACACCTTC | CASSFGGGYGYTF
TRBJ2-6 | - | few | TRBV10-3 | TGTGCCATCATGCCGGCTTCAGGGGCCTCTGGGGCCAACGTCCTGACTTTC | CAIMPASGASGANVLTF
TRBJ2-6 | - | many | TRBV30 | TGTGCCTGGACCCCAGAAGCTGGGGCCAACGTCCTGACTTTC | CAWTPEAGANVLTF
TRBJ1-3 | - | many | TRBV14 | TGTGCCAGCAGCCAAGTTCCAGGACTCTTTTCTTCTGGAAACACCATATATTTT | CASSQVPGLFSSGNTIYF
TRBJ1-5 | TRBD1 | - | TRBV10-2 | TGCGCCAGCAGTCAATCAGGGGGGAGTTACCAGCCCCAGCATTTT | CASSQSGGSYQPQHF
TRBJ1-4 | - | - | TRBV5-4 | TGTGCCAGCAGCTCTTACAGAAACCCAGAAAAACTGTTTTTT | CASSSYRNPEKLFF
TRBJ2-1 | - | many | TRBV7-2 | TGTGCCAGCAGCTTCGGACAGAACAATGAGCAGTTCTTC | CASSFGQNNEQFF
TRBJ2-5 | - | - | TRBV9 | TGTGCCAGCAGCCCACAGACAGGAGAGACCCAGTACTTC | CASSPQTGETQYF
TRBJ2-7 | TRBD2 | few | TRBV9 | TGTGCCAGCAGCGTTACAGCGGGAGCATCCTACGAGCAGTACTTC | CASSVTAGASYEQYF
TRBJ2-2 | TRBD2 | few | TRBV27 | TGTGCCAGCAGAAAAACAGCGGGAGGGAACACCGGGGAGCTGTTTTTT | CASRKTAGGNTGELFF
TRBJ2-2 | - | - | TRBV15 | TGTGCCACCAGCAGAGATTATGGTGGCACCGAGGCCGGGGAGCTGTTTTTT | CATSRDYGGTEAGELFF
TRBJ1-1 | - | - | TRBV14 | TGTGCCAGCAGCCAACTAGGGGGGGTGACTGAAGCTTTCTTT | CASSQLGGVTEAFF
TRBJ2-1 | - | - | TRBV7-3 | TGTGCCAGCAGCCCACGGGGTGACAATGAGCAGTTCTTC | CASSPRGDNEQFF
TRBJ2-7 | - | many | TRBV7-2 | TGTGCCAGCAGCATGAGGACAGTCTACGAGCAGTACTTC | CASSMRTVYEQYF
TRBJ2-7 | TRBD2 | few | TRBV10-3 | TGTGCCATCAGTGGGACTAGCGGGAGCCTCATTCGCGAGCAGTACTTC | CAISGTSGSLIREQYF
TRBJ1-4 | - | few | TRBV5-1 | TGCGCCAGCAGCTTGTCCACAGCAACTAATGAAAAACTGTTTTTT | CASSLSTATNEKLFF
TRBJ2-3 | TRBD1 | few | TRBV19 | TGTGCCAGTAGTTTACCGGGACAGGGCTTCACAGATACGCAGTATTTT | CASSLPGQGFTDTQYF
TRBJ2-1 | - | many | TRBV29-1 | TGCAGCGTTGGATTCCGGGAGCAGTTCTTC | CSVGFREQFF
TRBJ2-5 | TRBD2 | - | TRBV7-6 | TGTGCCAGCAGCCCACGCGGGGCAGCGCGGGGGGGGTCAGAGACCCAGTACTTC | CASSPRGAARGGSETQYF